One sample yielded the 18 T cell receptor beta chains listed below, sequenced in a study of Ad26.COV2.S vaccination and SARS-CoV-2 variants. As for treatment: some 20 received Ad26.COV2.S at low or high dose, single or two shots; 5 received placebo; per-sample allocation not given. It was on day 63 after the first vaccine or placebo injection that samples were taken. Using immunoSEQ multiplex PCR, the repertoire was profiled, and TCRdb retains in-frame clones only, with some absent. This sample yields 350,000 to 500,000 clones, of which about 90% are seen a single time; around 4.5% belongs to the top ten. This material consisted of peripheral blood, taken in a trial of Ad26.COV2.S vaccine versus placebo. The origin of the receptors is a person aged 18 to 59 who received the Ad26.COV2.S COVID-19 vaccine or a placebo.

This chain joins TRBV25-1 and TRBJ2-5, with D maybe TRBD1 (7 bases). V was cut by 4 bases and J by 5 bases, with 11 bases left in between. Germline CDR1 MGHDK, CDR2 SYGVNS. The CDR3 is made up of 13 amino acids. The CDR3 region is CASSGGTEETQYF. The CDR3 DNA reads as TGTGCCAGCAGTGGCGGGACAGAGGAGACCCAGTACTTC.

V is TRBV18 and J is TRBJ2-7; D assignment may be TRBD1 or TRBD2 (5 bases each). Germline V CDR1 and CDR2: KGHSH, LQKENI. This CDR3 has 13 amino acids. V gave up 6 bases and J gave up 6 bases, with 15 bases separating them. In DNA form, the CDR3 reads TGTGCCAGCTCCCGGGACCCCTCCCGCGAGCAGTACTTC. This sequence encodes CASSRDPSREQYF.

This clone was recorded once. CDR3 nucleotide sequence: TGTGCCAGTAGTTCTCAGGGGGATCAGCCCCAGCATTTT. Amino acids: CASSSQGDQPQHF. V gene TRBV19 combines with J gene TRBJ1-5; 7 bases line up with TRBD1. J lost 5 bases, V lost 5 bases, and 3 bases had no gene match. Germline CDR1 is LNHDA and CDR2 is SQIVND (reference sequence). The CDR3 sequence is 13 residues long.

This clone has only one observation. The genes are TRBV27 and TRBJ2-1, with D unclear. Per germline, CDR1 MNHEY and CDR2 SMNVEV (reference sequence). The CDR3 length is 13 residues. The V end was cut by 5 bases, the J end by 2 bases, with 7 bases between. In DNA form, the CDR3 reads TGTGCCAGCAGTCCCAGCCCCTACAATGAGCAGTTCTTC. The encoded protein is CASSPSPYNEQFF.

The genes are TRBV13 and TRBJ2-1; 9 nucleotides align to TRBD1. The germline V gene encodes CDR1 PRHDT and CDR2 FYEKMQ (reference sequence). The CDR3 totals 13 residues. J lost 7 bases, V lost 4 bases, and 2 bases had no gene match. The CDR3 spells CASSSTGGNEQFF. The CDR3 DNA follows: TGTGCCAGCAGCTCGACAGGGGGTAATGAGCAGTTCTTC. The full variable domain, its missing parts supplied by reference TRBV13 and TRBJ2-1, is AAGVIQSPRHLIKEKRETATLKCYPIPRHDTVYWYQQGPGQDPQFLISFYEKMQSDKGSIPDRFSAQQFSDYHSELNMSSLELGDSALYFCASSSTGGNEQFFGPGTRLTVL.

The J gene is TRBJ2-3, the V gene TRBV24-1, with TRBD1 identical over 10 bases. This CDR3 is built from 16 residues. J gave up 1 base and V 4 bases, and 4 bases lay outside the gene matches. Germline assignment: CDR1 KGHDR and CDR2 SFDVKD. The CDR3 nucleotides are TGTGCCACCAGTGAATCTGGGACAGGGGGCACAGATACGCAGTATTTT. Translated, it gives CATSESGTGGTDTQYF.

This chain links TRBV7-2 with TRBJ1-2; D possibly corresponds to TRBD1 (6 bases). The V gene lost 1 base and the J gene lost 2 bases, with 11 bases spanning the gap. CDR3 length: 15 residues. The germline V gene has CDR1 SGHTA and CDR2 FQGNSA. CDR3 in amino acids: CASSLGGAWNYGYTF. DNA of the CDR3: TGTGCCAGCAGCTTAGGGGGGGCCTGGAACTATGGCTACACCTTC. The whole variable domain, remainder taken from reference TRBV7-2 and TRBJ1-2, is GAGVSQSPSNKVTEKGKDVELRCDPISGHTALYWYRQSLGQGLEFLIYFQGNSAPDKSGLPSDRFSAERTGGSVSTLTIQRTQQEDSAVYLCASSLGGAWNYGYTFGSGTRLTVV.

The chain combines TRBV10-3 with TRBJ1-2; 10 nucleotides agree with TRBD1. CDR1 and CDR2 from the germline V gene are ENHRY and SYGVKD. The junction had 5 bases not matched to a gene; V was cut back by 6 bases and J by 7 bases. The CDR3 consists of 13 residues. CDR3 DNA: TGTGCCATCAGCATCGACAGGGGGCCTGGCTACACCTTC. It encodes CAISIDRGPGYTF.

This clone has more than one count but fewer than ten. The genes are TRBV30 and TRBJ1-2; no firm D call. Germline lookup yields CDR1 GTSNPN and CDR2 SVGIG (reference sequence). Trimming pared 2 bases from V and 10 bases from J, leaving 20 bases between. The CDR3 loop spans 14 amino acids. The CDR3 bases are TGTGCCTGGAGTCAGGTGTCAGTGAGCCCACCCTACACCTTC. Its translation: CAWSQVSVSPPYTF. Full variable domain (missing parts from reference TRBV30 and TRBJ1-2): SQTIHQWPATLVQPVGSPLSLECTVEGTSNPNLYWYRQAAGRGLQLLFYSVGIGQISSEVPQNLSASRPQDRQFILSSKKLLLSDSGFYLCAWSQVSVSPPYTFGSGTRLTVV.

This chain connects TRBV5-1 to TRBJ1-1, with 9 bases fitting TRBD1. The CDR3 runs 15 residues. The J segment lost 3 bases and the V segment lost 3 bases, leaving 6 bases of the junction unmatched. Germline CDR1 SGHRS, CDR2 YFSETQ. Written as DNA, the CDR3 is TGCGCCAGCAGCTCGGACAGGGGCGGGGACACTGAAGCTTTCTTT. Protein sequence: CASSSDRGGDTEAFF.

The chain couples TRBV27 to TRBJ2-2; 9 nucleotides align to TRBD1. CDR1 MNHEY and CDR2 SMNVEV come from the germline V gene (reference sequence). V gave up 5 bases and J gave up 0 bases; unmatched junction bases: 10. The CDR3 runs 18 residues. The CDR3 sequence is CASSRRPQGASNTGELFF. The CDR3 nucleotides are TGTGCCAGCAGTCGACGACCACAGGGGGCGTCGAACACCGGGGAGCTGTTTTTT.

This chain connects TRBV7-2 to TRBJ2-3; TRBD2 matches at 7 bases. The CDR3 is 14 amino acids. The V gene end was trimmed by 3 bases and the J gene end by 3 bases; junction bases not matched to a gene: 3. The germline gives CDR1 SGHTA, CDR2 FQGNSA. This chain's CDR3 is CASSFGSGTDTQYF. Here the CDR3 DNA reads TGTGCCAGCAGCTTTGGTAGCGGGACAGATACGCAGTATTTT.

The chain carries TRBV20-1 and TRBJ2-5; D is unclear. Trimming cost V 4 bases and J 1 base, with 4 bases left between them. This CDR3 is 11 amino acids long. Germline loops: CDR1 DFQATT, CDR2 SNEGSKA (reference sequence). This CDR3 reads CSAKPQETQYF. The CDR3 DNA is TGCAGTGCTAAACCCCAAGAGACCCAGTACTTC.

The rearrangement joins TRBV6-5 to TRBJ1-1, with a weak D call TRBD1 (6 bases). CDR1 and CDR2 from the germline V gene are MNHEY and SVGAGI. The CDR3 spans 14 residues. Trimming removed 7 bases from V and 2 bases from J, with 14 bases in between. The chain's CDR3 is CASNSYRANTEAFF. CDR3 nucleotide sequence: TGTGCCAGCAATAGTTACAGGGCCAACACTGAAGCTTTCTTT.

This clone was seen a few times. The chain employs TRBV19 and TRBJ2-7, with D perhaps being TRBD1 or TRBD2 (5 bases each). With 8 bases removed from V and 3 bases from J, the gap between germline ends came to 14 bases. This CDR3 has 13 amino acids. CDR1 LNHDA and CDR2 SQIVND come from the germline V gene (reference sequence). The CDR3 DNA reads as TGTGCCAGTCGGAGGACAATAGGCTACGAGCAGTACTTC. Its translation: CASRRTIGYEQYF.

CDR3 DNA sequence: TGTGCCATCAGTGAGGGGGGGAACACCGGGGAGCTGTTTTTT. Its protein product is CAISEGGNTGELFF. V gene TRBV10-3 combines with J gene TRBJ2-2; tentatively, D is TRBD1 or TRBD2 (5 bases each). Germline CDR1 is ENHRY and CDR2 is SYGVKD. V was pared by 2 bases and J by 1 base, with 5 bases between. The CDR3 sequence is 14 residues long.

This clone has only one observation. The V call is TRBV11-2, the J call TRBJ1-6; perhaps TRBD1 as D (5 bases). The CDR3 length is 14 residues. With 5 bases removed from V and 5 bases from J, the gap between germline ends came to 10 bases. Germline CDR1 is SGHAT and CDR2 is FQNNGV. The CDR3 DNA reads TGTGCCAGCAGCCCACCGGGACATAATTCACCCCTCCACTTT. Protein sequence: CASSPPGHNSPLHF.

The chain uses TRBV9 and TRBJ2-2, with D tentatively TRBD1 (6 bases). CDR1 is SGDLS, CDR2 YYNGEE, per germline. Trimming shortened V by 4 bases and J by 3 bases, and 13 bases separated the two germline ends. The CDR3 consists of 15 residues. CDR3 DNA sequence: TGTGCCAGCAGCTCCCGGGACACATACACCGGGGAGCTGTTTTTT. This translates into CASSSRDTYTGELFF.